This TCR beta chain originates from a study of T cells in Graves' hyperthyroidism and ophthalmopathy. This clonotype appeared many times. Amplification of TCR beta CDR3 regions was performed using RNA transcripts as template. A set of HTBI primers served as the primers for a first-round RT-PCR of the TCR CDR3. TCRdb independently ran MiXCR on the multiplex PCR reads; one entry per CDR3 protein. The table records 400,000 to 550,000 distinct CDR3 sequences, approximately 25% of them present only once. V shed 4 bases and J shed 7 bases, with 17 bases lying between them. This CDR3 contains 14 residues. Per the germline V gene, CDR1 is MDHEN and CDR2 is SYDVKM.

The V gene is TRBV28, the J gene TRBJ2-7; the D gene is possibly TRBD2 (5 bases). Sequenced material: blood. The TCR comes from a woman in her 30s with Graves' ophthalmopathy. CDR3 sequence: CASSSWTGNGEQYF. The CDR3 DNA reads as TGTGCCAGCAGTTCCTGGACGGGGAATGGGGAGCAGTACTTC.